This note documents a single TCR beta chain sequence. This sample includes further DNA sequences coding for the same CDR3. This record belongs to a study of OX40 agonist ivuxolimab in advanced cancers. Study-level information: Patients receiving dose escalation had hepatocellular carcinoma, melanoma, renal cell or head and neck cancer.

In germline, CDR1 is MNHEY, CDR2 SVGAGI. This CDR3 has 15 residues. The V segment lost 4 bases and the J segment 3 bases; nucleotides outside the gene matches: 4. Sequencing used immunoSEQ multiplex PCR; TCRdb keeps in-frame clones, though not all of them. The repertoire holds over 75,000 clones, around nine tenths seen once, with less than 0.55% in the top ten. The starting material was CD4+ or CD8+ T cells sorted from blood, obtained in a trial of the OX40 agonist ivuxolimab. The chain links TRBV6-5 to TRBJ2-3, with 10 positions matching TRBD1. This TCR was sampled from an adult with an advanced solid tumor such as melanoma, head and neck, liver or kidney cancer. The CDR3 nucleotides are TGTGCCAGCAGTTCTCCGGGACAGGGGACAGATACGCAGTATTTT. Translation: CASSSPGQGTDTQYF.